The 3 T cell receptor beta chains in this list originate from one sample, sequenced in a study of T cells in Graves' hyperthyroidism and ophthalmopathy. It was RNA transcripts that yielded the amplified TCR beta CDR3 regions. Researchers ran a first-round RT-PCR on the TCR CDR3 using the HTBI primer set. TCRdb redid the calling of the multiplex PCR reads with MiXCR, one entry per CDR3 protein. Of 280,000 or so distinct CDR3 sequences detected, 25% to 30% appear once; the ten largest clones hold about 25%. The sequencing sample was made of blood. These receptors came from a man in his forties with Graves' hyperthyroidism that later progressed to Graves' ophthalmopathy.

For this clonotype: This may arise from a read error, as a much more abundant clone is one base away. The CDR3 DNA follows: TGTGCCAGCAGCTACGACGGGAGCTCCTACGGGCAGTACTTC. It codes for CASSYDGSSYGQYF. The chain recombines TRBV28 with TRBJ2-7; maybe TRBD2 (6 bases). The germline CDR1 and CDR2 sequences are MDHEN and SYDVKM. The CDR3 covers 14 residues.

Many counts were recorded for this clonotype. The genes are TRBV2 and TRBJ2-5; 11 nucleotides agree with TRBD2. Germline V CDR1 and CDR2: SNHLY, FYNNEI. The trim removed 4 bases at V and 2 bases at J, leaving 9 bases unmatched. The CDR3 contains 17 residues. For the CDR3, the DNA is TGTGCCAGCAGTGTTGGATTACTAGCGGGAGTGCAAGAGACCCAGTACTTC. Its translation is CASSVGLLAGVQETQYF.

This clonotype was seen at least ten times. The V gene is TRBV19, the J gene TRBJ2-7; D remains unclear. The CDR3 consists of 13 residues. Trimming removed 5 bases from V and 3 bases from J, with 11 bases in between. Germline CDR1 LNHDA, CDR2 SQIVND (reference sequence). The DNA for the CDR3 is TGTGCCAGTAGTGCTAATTCGGTCTACGAGCAGTACTTC. It specifies CASSANSVYEQYF. The complete variable domain, with remaining parts taken from reference TRBV19 and TRBJ2-7, reads DGGITQSPKYLFRKEGQNVTLSCEQNLNHDAMYWYRQDPGQGLRLIYYSQIVNDFQKGDIAEGYSVSREKKESFPLTVTSAQKNPTAFYLCASSANSVYEQYFGPGTRLTVT.